These 26 T cell receptor beta chains came from one sample sequenced in a study of long-term antiretroviral therapy in people with HIV. Survey level was the resolution at which the v3.0 immunoSEQ assay ran. Clones were read by immunoSEQ multiplex PCR, and TCRdb kept only the in-frame ones, dropping some. The top ten hold 4.6% of the sample, which has around 15,000 clones, about 94% seen once. Sequences were derived from unsorted PBMCs, sampled 6 to 6.5 years after starting antiretroviral therapy. These receptors all stem from a woman between 45 and 60 years old with HIV.

This clone was recorded once. The chain joins TRBV11-3 to TRBJ2-2, with D possibly being TRBD1 or TRBD2 (7 bases each). CDR3 size: 13 residues. Germline V lookup: CDR1 SGHNT, CDR2 YENEEA. Between the trimmed V and J ends, which lost 8 bases and 4 bases, there was a span of 11 bases. The CDR3 sequence is CASQGGSTGELFF. CDR3 nucleotide sequence: TGTGCCAGCCAGGGGGGGAGCACCGGGGAGCTGTTTTTT.

The rearrangement joins TRBV19 to TRBJ1-1; D unresolved. Deletions cut 7 bases from V and 3 bases from J, with 12 bases between. This CDR3 contains 13 residues. Germline V CDR1 and CDR2: LNHDA, SQIVND (reference sequence). As DNA, the CDR3 is TGTGCCAGTAACTGGCAGGCGGACACTGAAGCTTTCTTT. The encoded protein is CASNWQADTEAFF.

J is TRBJ1-2 and V is TRBV19; D perhaps matches TRBD1 (6 bases). The germline CDR1 and CDR2 sequences are LNHDA and SQIVND (reference sequence). The CDR3 runs 14 residues. Trimming stripped 8 bases from V and 8 bases from J, with 21 bases between. The CDR3 coding sequence is TGTGCCAGTTCTCCCAATGTGGGGGCGCGGGGCTACACCTTC. It is translated as CASSPNVGARGYTF.

The V call is TRBV19, the J call TRBJ2-1; 10 nucleotides line up with TRBD2. The germline CDR1 and CDR2 sequences are LNHDA and SQIVND (reference sequence). After removal of 6 bases from V and 7 bases from J, the junction contained 9 bases not matched to a gene. The CDR3 totals 15 residues. The CDR3: CASRKAGGPTNEQFF. For the CDR3, the DNA is TGTGCCAGTAGAAAAGCGGGAGGGCCGACGAATGAGCAGTTCTTC. Combining the CDR3 with reference TRBV19 and TRBJ2-1 gives the whole variable domain DGGITQSPKYLFRKEGQNVTLSCEQNLNHDAMYWYRQDPGQGLRLIYYSQIVNDFQKGDIAEGYSVSREKKESFPLTVTSAQKNPTAFYLCASRKAGGPTNEQFFGPGTRLTVL.

J is TRBJ2-3 and V is TRBV19; 8 positions agree with TRBD2. Germline lookup yields CDR1 LNHDA and CDR2 SQIVND (reference sequence). CDR3 length: 16 residues. The ends lost 3 bases at V and 2 bases at J; junction bases unmatched: 7. Written as DNA, the CDR3 is TGTGCCAGTAGTATTTCACTAGCGGATTTCACAGATACGCAGTATTTT. It translates to CASSISLADFTDTQYF.

The chain carries TRBV6-5 and TRBJ2-3; D gene unclear. This CDR3 region has 15 residues. Trimming cost V 6 bases and J 3 bases, with 16 bases left between them. From germline, CDR1 is MNHEY and CDR2 SVGAGI. The CDR3 spells CASRWVPGDTDTQYF. CDR3 nucleotide sequence: TGTGCCAGCAGATGGGTACCAGGCGATACAGATACGCAGTATTTT.

The chain employs TRBV25-1 and TRBJ1-1, with D possibly being TRBD1 (6 bases). There are 16 residues in the CDR3. V was cut by 9 bases and J by 0 bases, with 20 bases left in between. Germline loops: CDR1 MGHDK, CDR2 SYGVNS. The CDR3 DNA follows: TGTGCCAGTATGAGTGGGGAGGGGGGGTTGAACACTGAAGCTTTCTTT. It translates to CASMSGEGGLNTEAFF.

V gene TRBV6-1 combines with J gene TRBJ2-7, with a weak D call TRBD1 (6 bases). Germline-derived CDR1 and CDR2 are MNHNS and SASEGT. The CDR3 is 12 residues long. Trimming shortened V by 8 bases and J by 3 bases, and 11 bases separated the two germline ends. The CDR3 nucleotides are TGTGCCAGCCCCGGGACAAACTACGAGCAGTACTTC. Translating gives CASPGTNYEQYF.

The chain carries TRBV5-1 and TRBJ2-2; 8 bases align to TRBD1. The CDR3 contains 16 residues. V shed 2 bases and J 4 bases; nucleotides not matched to a gene: 7. From germline, CDR1 is SGHRS and CDR2 YFSETQ. The CDR3 DNA reads as TGCGCCAGCAGCTTCGGTGGGACAGGATTCACCGGGGAGCTGTTTTTT. This codes for CASSFGGTGFTGELFF.

V usage is TRBV5-6 and J usage is TRBJ2-5; 10 bases fit TRBD2. The ends lost 5 bases at V and 4 bases at J; junction bases unmatched: 8. CDR1 is SGHDT, CDR2 YYEEEE, per germline. The CDR3 is 15 residues long. CDR3 DNA: TGTGCCAGCAGTGGGAGCGGGAGGGGGACAGAGACCCAGTACTTC. Residues: CASSGSGRGTETQYF. Together with reference TRBV5-6 and TRBJ2-5, the CDR3 gives the full variable domain: DAGVTQSPTHLIKTRGQQVTLRCSPKSGHDTVSWYQQALGQGPQFIFQYYEEEERQRGNFPDRFSGHQFPNYSSELNVNALLLGDSALYLCASSGSGRGTETQYFGPGTRLLVL.

The rearrangement links TRBV6-1 to TRBJ1-2; TRBD1 agrees at 7 bases. This CDR3 has 17 amino acids. Trimming removed 4 bases from V and 0 bases from J; junction bases left unmatched: 11. Germline CDR1 is MNHNS and CDR2 is SASEGT. The CDR3 nucleotides read TGTGCCAGCAGTGGAGGGACTGGGACAGTCACTAACTATGGCTACACCTTC. As protein: CASSGGTGTVTNYGYTF.

V gene TRBV12-1 combines with J gene TRBJ1-5; TRBD1, the table's D call, lacks a check against the DNA. TRBV12-1 is a listed pseudogene. The CDR3 contains 15 residues. The CDR3 DNA reads TGTGCCAGCAGCTTTTTTCAAGGGGGCAATCAGCCCCAGCATTTT. Residues: CASSFFQGGNQPQHF.

The DNA for the CDR3 is TGTGCCAGCAGCTTGGGGCAGGCCTTCTACAATGAGCAGTTCTTC. Amino acids: CASSLGQAFYNEQFF. V and J are TRBV5-6 and TRBJ2-1; D is unresolved. Per the germline V gene, CDR1 is SGHDT and CDR2 is YYEEEE. This CDR3 region has 15 residues. V was pared by 0 bases and J by 3 bases, with 10 bases between.

This rearrangement joins TRBV4-3 to TRBJ1-4, with a tentative D call TRBD1 (5 bases). CDR3 size: 17 residues. Germline CDR1 and CDR2: LGHNA and YSLEER. V was shortened by 1 base and J by 7 bases, with 19 bases between the two germline ends. Here the CDR3 reads CASSQVRGAREGEKLFF. As DNA, the CDR3 is TGCGCCAGCAGCCAAGTGAGAGGGGCAAGGGAGGGTGAAAAACTGTTTTTT.

The chain uses TRBV7-2 and TRBJ2-7, with 11 bases that match TRBD2. CDR3 length: 21 amino acids. CDR1 SGHTA and CDR2 FQGNSA come from the germline V gene. The trim removed 0 bases at V and 4 bases at J, leaving 20 bases unmatched. CDR3 sequence: CASSLALRKTNIAGGQYEQYF. The CDR3, as DNA: TGTGCCAGCAGCTTAGCCCTAAGGAAGACTAACATAGCGGGAGGGCAGTACGAGCAGTACTTC.

J is TRBJ2-1 and V is TRBV27; 12 nucleotides align to TRBD2. Losses at the gene ends were 5 bases for V and 5 bases for J; bases not matched to a gene: 7. Per the germline V gene, CDR1 is MNHEY and CDR2 is SMNVEV (reference sequence). The CDR3 is 16 amino acids. The CDR3 sequence is CASSLLAGGPHNEQFF. Here the CDR3 DNA reads TGTGCCAGCAGTCTTCTAGCGGGAGGGCCCCACAATGAGCAGTTCTTC.

This chain connects TRBV7-2 to TRBJ1-3; D is unresolved. The germline V gene has CDR1 SGHTA and CDR2 FQGNSA. V lost 5 bases, J lost 4 bases, and 9 bases lay in between. There are 13 residues in the CDR3. The DNA of the CDR3 is TGTGCCAGCAGCAAATCCTCAGGAAACACCATATATTTT. This sequence encodes CASSKSSGNTIYF.

CDR3: CASSPRGSSNQPQHF. Written as DNA, the CDR3 is TGTGCCAGCAGCCCCCGCGGGTCCAGCAATCAGCCCCAGCATTTT. The J gene is TRBJ1-5, the V gene TRBV7-9; D not certain. This CDR3 contains 15 residues. Germline V gene data show CDR1 as SEHNR and CDR2 as FQNEAQ (reference sequence). Trimming cost V 5 bases and J 1 base, with 12 bases left between them.

The gene calls are TRBV6-5 and TRBJ2-7; maybe TRBD1 (6 bases). Trimming stripped 7 bases from V and 3 bases from J, with 16 bases between. The CDR3 spans 14 residues. Germline V gene sequence: CDR1 MNHEY, CDR2 SVGAGI. In DNA, the CDR3 is TGTGCCAGCATTCGCGAGCAGGGGAGCTACGAGCAGTACTTC. As protein: CASIREQGSYEQYF.

The V gene is TRBV2, the J gene TRBJ2-1, with 14 bases lining up with TRBD2. Per germline, CDR1 SNHLY and CDR2 FYNNEI. The CDR3 is 18 residues long. The V and J ends lost 3 bases and 2 bases, in that order; junction bases with no gene match: 6. The CDR3 loop is CASSDRTSGRYTYNEQFF. In nucleotides, the CDR3 is TGTGCCAGCAGTGATCGGACTAGCGGGAGGTACACCTACAATGAGCAGTTCTTC.

V gene TRBV7-9 combines with J gene TRBJ2-2, with a weak D call TRBD2 (6 bases). V shed 5 bases and J shed 9 bases, with 13 bases lying between them. Germline assignment: CDR1 SEHNR and CDR2 FQNEAQ (reference sequence). The length of the CDR3 is 13 residues. CDR3 sequence reads: CASSPPGGWELFF. The CDR3 DNA sequence: TGTGCCAGCAGCCCCCCCGGGGGTTGGGAGCTGTTTTTT.

The CDR3 region is CSVTGDIYEQYF. Here the CDR3 DNA reads TGCAGCGTGACGGGGGACATATACGAGCAGTACTTC. This chain uses TRBV29-1 with TRBJ2-7; either TRBD1 or TRBD2 may supply D (6 bases each). This CDR3 is 12 amino acids long. CDR1 is SQVTM and CDR2 is ANQGSEA in the germline V gene. The V and J ends lost 6 bases and 4 bases respectively, with 13 bases between them.

The rearrangement joins TRBV7-2 to TRBJ2-2; D not resolved. The CDR3 is made up of 15 amino acids. Trimming removed 3 bases at V and 0 bases at J, with 8 bases between. The germline gives CDR1 SGHTA, CDR2 FQGNSA. CDR3 bases: TGTGCCAGCAGCTTGGGCGGAACGAACACCGGGGAGCTGTTTTTT. Protein product: CASSLGGTNTGELFF. Full variable domain (missing parts from reference TRBV7-2 and TRBJ2-2): GAGVSQSPSNKVTEKGKDVELRCDPISGHTALYWYRQSLGQGLEFLIYFQGNSAPDKSGLPSDRFSAERTGGSVSTLTIQRTQQEDSAVYLCASSLGGTNTGELFFGEGSRLTVL.

The chain links TRBV19 to TRBJ2-7; D is perhaps TRBD1 or TRBD2 (5 bases each). Germline-derived CDR1 and CDR2 are LNHDA and SQIVND (reference sequence). Trimming removed 3 bases at V and 3 bases at J, with 12 bases between. The CDR3 contains 14 residues. In nucleotides, the CDR3 is TGTGCCAGTAGTATCCGGGGACCGGACTACGAGCAGTACTTC. It encodes CASSIRGPDYEQYF.

V is TRBV19 and J is TRBJ2-7; 10 bases agree with TRBD1. V gave up 7 bases and J gave up 6 bases; unmatched junction bases: 9. CDR3 length: 14 residues. Germline V gene data show CDR1 as LNHDA and CDR2 as SQIVND (reference sequence). The CDR3 protein is CASTKRQGAGEQYF. In DNA form, the CDR3 reads TGTGCCAGTACTAAAAGACAGGGGGCAGGCGAGCAGTACTTC.

This clone has just one count. This chain joins TRBV7-6 and TRBJ2-2; 9 nucleotides agree with TRBD1. V lost 4 bases, J lost 6 bases, and 3 bases stayed unmatched. The CDR3 extends over 14 amino acids. The germline CDR1 and CDR2 sequences are SGHVS and FNYEAQ. The CDR3 region has the DNA TGTGCCAGCAGCTCGGGGACAGGGCCCGGGGAGCTGTTTTTT. Residues: CASSSGTGPGELFF.